These 23 T cell receptor beta chains were all obtained from the same sample, sequenced in a study of technical replicates of blood from a few donors. The repertoire was sequenced with immunoSEQ multiplex PCR; TCRdb's copy has only in-frame clones and lacks some. The sample carries about 63,000 clones, about 88% recorded once. Source material: PBMCs. The receptors stem from a human donor in good health. Some clones in this sample may be carry-over from other donors' samples.

CDR3 in amino acids: CASSPQIGQVGFSTEAFF. The CDR3 nucleotides read TGTGCCAGCAGCCCTCAAATCGGACAGGTGGGATTCTCCACTGAAGCTTTCTTT. This chain links TRBV27 with TRBJ1-1; 7 nucleotides align to TRBD1. Germline CDR1 MNHEY, CDR2 SMNVEV (reference sequence). There are 18 residues in the CDR3. V dropped 6 bases and J dropped 4; count of bases not matched to a gene: 20.

The count of this clone is one. The chain uses TRBV5-1 and TRBJ1-2, with D tentatively TRBD1 (6 bases). The CDR3 is made up of 14 amino acids. Germline CDR1 and CDR2: SGHRS and YFSETQ. V was pared by 4 bases and J by 8 bases, with 18 bases between. CDR3 DNA sequence: TGCGCCAGCAGCAAAACGACAGGTCCCCTAGGCTACACCTTC. Its protein product is CASSKTTGPLGYTF.

The rearrangement links TRBV2 to TRBJ2-3; 7 bases are shared with TRBD2. The CDR3 totals 17 residues. Trimming at V came to 8 bases and at J to 0 bases, leaving 14 bases not matched to a gene. CDR1 and CDR2 (germline): SNHLY, FYNNEI. In DNA form, the CDR3 reads TGTGCCAGCGGAAGAGGGCGGGGGATGGCCAGCACAGATACGCAGTATTTT. Protein sequence: CASGRGRGMASTDTQYF.

V gene TRBV6-6 combines with J gene TRBJ1-2; maybe TRBD1 (5 bases). V lost 6 bases and J lost 8, with 19 bases in between. The CDR3 extends over 14 amino acids. Germline CDR1 MNHNY, CDR2 SVGAGI (reference sequence). CDR3 sequence: CASSPGERLGGYTF. The CDR3 region has the DNA TGTGCCAGCAGCCCGGGGGAGCGCCTGGGAGGCTACACCTTC.

The chain joins TRBV7-2 to TRBJ2-3; TRBD1 matches at 11 bases. Germline CDR1 and CDR2: SGHTA and FQGNSA. The CDR3 consists of 14 residues. The V segment lost 3 bases and the J segment 5 bases; nucleotides outside the gene matches: 1. CDR3 coding DNA: TGTGCCAGCAGCTTGGGACAGGGGGTAGATACGCAGTATTTT. It encodes CASSLGQGVDTQYF.

The chain uses TRBV25-1 and TRBJ2-5; TRBD2 matches at 8 bases. The CDR3 is 14 residues long. J gave up 5 bases and V 5 bases, and 7 bases lay outside the gene matches. Per germline, CDR1 MGHDK and CDR2 SYGVNS. Here the CDR3 reads CASSISGSVETQYF. The CDR3 region has the DNA TGTGCCAGCAGTATCAGCGGGAGTGTTGAGACCCAGTACTTC.

This clone was observed a single time. The CDR3 DNA follows: TGTGCCAGCAGCCAAGACCTCGGCGGGGGCGGGGCCTCCTACGAGCAGTACTTC. Its protein is CASSQDLGGGGASYEQYF. The rearrangement joins TRBV4-2 to TRBJ2-7; TRBD2 is a possible D gene (7 bases). CDR3 length equals 18 residues. Looked up from germline, CDR1 is LGHNA and CDR2 is YNFKEQ. V dropped 0 bases and J dropped 0 bases, with 18 bases sitting between them.

This sequence joins TRBV7-2 and TRBJ1-2; the D is unclear. Germline V gene sequence: CDR1 SGHTA, CDR2 FQGNSA. V shed 5 bases and J shed 0 bases, with 13 bases lying between them. The length of the CDR3 is 15 residues. In DNA form, the CDR3 reads TGTGCCAGCAGCCACCCACAGCTTCCTAACTATGGCTACACCTTC. It codes for CASSHPQLPNYGYTF.

The rearrangement uses TRBV15 and TRBJ1-4, with D perhaps matching TRBD1 (5 bases). The CDR3 runs to 16 residues. Germline CDR1 is LNHNV and CDR2 is YYDKDF (reference sequence). Deletions cut 3 bases from V and 1 base from J, with 12 bases between. The CDR3 loop is CATSSPAGRTNEKLFF. CDR3 DNA: TGTGCCACCAGCAGCCCAGCGGGACGAACTAATGAAAAACTGTTTTTT.

The chain is built from TRBV5-4 and TRBJ2-5; 8 bases align to TRBD1. CDR1 is SGHNT, CDR2 YYREEE, per germline (reference sequence). V lost 4 bases, J lost 2 bases, and 10 bases stayed unmatched. There are 16 residues in the CDR3. The CDR3 spells CASSGRARQGQETQYF. CDR3 in DNA: TGTGCCAGCAGCGGTCGGGCGAGACAGGGGCAAGAGACCCAGTACTTC.

A note on this clone: A read error may account for a junction end that differs from germline. The chain recombines TRBV11-3 with TRBJ2-7; TRBD1 matches 7 bases. This CDR3 is built from 14 residues. Per germline, CDR1 SGHNT and CDR2 YENEEA. The CDR3 region is CASSLEGGSHEQYF. CDR3 DNA: TGTGCCAGCAGCTTAGAAGGGGGCTCCCACGAGCAGTACTTC.

This clone was seen a handful of times. This chain connects TRBV6-6 to TRBJ1-5, with D possibly TRBD1 on 5 matching bases. From germline, CDR1 is MNHNY and CDR2 SVGAGI (reference sequence). The ends were cut back, 3 bases at V and 6 bases at J, with 15 bases in the middle. The CDR3 extends over 15 amino acids. The CDR3: CASSYIWAGLQPQHF. The CDR3 nucleotides read TGTGCCAGCAGTTATATATGGGCAGGGCTTCAGCCCCAGCATTTT.

CDR3 protein: CASREGTQYF. The CDR3 coding sequence is TGTGCCAGCAGGGAGGGTACGCAGTATTTT. This chain links TRBV2 with TRBJ2-3; D is possibly TRBD2 (6 bases). CDR3 length: 10 amino acids. V was trimmed by 6 bases and J by 8 bases, leaving 6 bases between them. Germline V gene sequence: CDR1 SNHLY, CDR2 FYNNEI.

The rearrangement links TRBV5-4 to TRBJ1-2; D call uncertain. The CDR3 covers 16 residues. Trimming took off 2 bases at V and 5 bases at J, with 19 bases between the two ends. Germline lookup yields CDR1 SGHNT and CDR2 YYREEE (reference sequence). DNA of the CDR3: TGTGCCAGCAGCTTCGACTTGGGAGACCGGAATTATGGCTACACCTTC. Translation gives CASSFDLGDRNYGYTF.

This clone came up once. The chain is built from TRBV4-3 and TRBJ2-1, with 12 bases aligning to TRBD2. The germline V gene has CDR1 LGHNA and CDR2 YSLEER. With V trimmed by 2 bases and J by 7 bases, 6 bases remained unmatched. This CDR3 contains 16 residues. CDR3 in amino acids: CASSQRTSGDVNEQFF. In DNA form, the CDR3 reads TGCGCCAGCAGCCAAAGGACTAGCGGGGATGTAAATGAGCAGTTCTTC.

This clone came up once. The rearrangement joins TRBV7-9 to TRBJ2-7; TRBD1 is a possible D gene (6 bases). Germline assignment: CDR1 SEHNR and CDR2 FQNEAQ (reference sequence). Trimming shortened V by 5 bases and J by 6 bases, and 14 bases separated the two germline ends. This CDR3 is 13 amino acids long. CDR3 nucleotide sequence: TGTGCCAGCAGCCCCCCAACAGGGACCGAGCAGTACTTC. Translation gives CASSPPTGTEQYF.

The gene calls are TRBV4-3 and TRBJ2-2, with D uncertain. The germline gives CDR1 LGHNA, CDR2 YSLEER. There are 14 residues in the CDR3. V was pared by 0 bases and J by 5 bases, with 7 bases between. The CDR3 sequence: CASSQDYGTGELFF. The CDR3 coding sequence is TGCGCCAGCAGCCAAGATTACGGGACCGGGGAGCTGTTTTTT.

This chain uses TRBV5-1 with TRBJ1-1; D not resolved. In germline, CDR1 is SGHRS, CDR2 YFSETQ. CDR3 size: 16 residues. V lost 4 bases, J lost 0 bases, and 16 bases lay in between. The CDR3 DNA sequence: TGCGCCAGCAGCCCCCTGGAGTCCTCCATGAACACTGAAGCTTTCTTT. It yields the protein CASSPLESSMNTEAFF.

The chain carries TRBV7-9 and TRBJ2-7; D perhaps matches TRBD1 (5 bases). Germline CDR1 reads SEHNR; CDR2 reads FQNEAQ (reference sequence). The V gene lost 5 bases and the J gene lost 4 bases, with 15 bases spanning the gap. CDR3 length: 14 amino acids. The CDR3 region has the DNA TGTGCCAGCAGCACCACAGGCCTGTTATACGAGCAGTACTTC. The encoded protein is CASSTTGLLYEQYF.

This clone was seen a handful of times. The gene calls are TRBV15 and TRBJ2-1; D is unclear. The germline V gene has CDR1 LNHNV and CDR2 YYDKDF (reference sequence). This CDR3 has 16 residues. Between the trimmed V and J ends, which lost 0 bases and 2 bases, there was a span of 11 bases. CDR3 sequence reads: CATSRDRVSTYNEQFF. The DNA of the CDR3 is TGTGCCACCAGCAGAGATCGAGTTTCTACCTACAATGAGCAGTTCTTC.

The CDR3 loop reads CASSGRVPILEPGNTIYF. CDR3 nucleotides: TGTGCCAGCAGCGGCAGGGTCCCCATATTGGAGCCTGGAAACACCATATATTTT. The V gene is TRBV9, the J gene TRBJ1-3, with D possibly being TRBD1 (5 bases). The CDR3 spans 18 residues. The germline CDR1 and CDR2 sequences are SGDLS and YYNGEE. The germline V and J ends were trimmed by 3 bases and 2 bases, with 21 bases remaining between them.

The table lists this clone with a few counts. The J gene is TRBJ1-4, the V gene TRBV6-5, with 8 bases fitting TRBD1. Germline V CDR1 and CDR2: MNHEY, SVGAGI. V gave up 7 bases and J gave up 4 bases; unmatched junction bases: 8. CDR3 size: 15 residues. The CDR3 is CASNKGTGGNEKLFF. The CDR3 DNA reads TGTGCCAGCAATAAGGGAACAGGGGGTAATGAAAAACTGTTTTTT.

The V call is TRBV2, the J call TRBJ2-5, with D maybe TRBD1 (6 bases). Trimming stripped 7 bases from V and 5 bases from J, with 20 bases between. Germline CDR1 is SNHLY and CDR2 is FYNNEI. The CDR3 contains 15 residues. The chain's CDR3 is CASTPRGTTGETQYF. The CDR3 DNA is TGTGCCAGCACCCCGAGGGGGACCACTGGGGAGACCCAGTACTTC.